These 27 T cell receptor beta chains came from one sample sequenced in a study of OX40 agonist ivuxolimab in advanced cancers. The table came from immunoSEQ multiplex PCR; TCRdb's copy has only in-frame clones and leaves some out. The sample carries tens of thousands of clones, approximately 86% recorded once. Sequences were derived from CD4+ or CD8+ T cells sorted from blood, sampled in a trial of the OX40 agonist ivuxolimab. These receptor sequences come from an adult with an advanced solid tumor such as melanoma, head and neck, liver or kidney cancer.

This clone was found once. The J gene is TRBJ2-5, the V gene TRBV6-5; 7 positions agree with TRBD1. The CDR3 contains 15 residues. CDR1 is MNHEY, CDR2 SVGAGI, per germline. V was clipped by 6 bases and J by 2 bases; unmatched bases: 9. CDR3 sequence: CASSNPGQLQETQYF. CDR3 coding DNA: TGTGCCAGCAGCAACCCGGGACAGCTTCAAGAGACCCAGTACTTC.

This clone was seen more than once but under ten times. The chain carries TRBV30 and TRBJ2-1; a weak D match, TRBD1 (5 bases). From germline, CDR1 is GTSNPN and CDR2 SVGIG (reference sequence). Deletions cut 4 bases from V and 8 bases from J, with 18 bases between. CDR3 length: 14 amino acids. In nucleotides, the CDR3 is TGTGCCTGGAAGTCAGGACATGAGGCACATGAGCAGTTCTTC. Translation gives CAWKSGHEAHEQFF. Complete variable domain (other parts from reference TRBV30 and TRBJ2-1): SQTIHQWPATLVQPVGSPLSLECTVEGTSNPNLYWYRQAAGRGLQLLFYSVGIGQISSEVPQNLSASRPQDRQFILSSKKLLLSDSGFYLCAWKSGHEAHEQFFGPGTRLTVL.

The chain links TRBV7-2 to TRBJ2-7; a weak D match, TRBD1 (6 bases). CDR3 size: 14 residues. Germline V gene sequence: CDR1 SGHTA, CDR2 FQGNSA. V lost 2 bases and J 4 bases, leaving 12 bases between the germline ends. In DNA form, the CDR3 reads TGTGCCAGCAGCTTAAACAGGGCAATTTACGAGCAGTACTTC. It specifies CASSLNRAIYEQYF.

The chain has TRBV15 and TRBJ1-5, with TRBD1 identical over 7 bases. Germline assignment: CDR1 LNHNV and CDR2 YYDKDF (reference sequence). Losses at the gene ends were 2 bases for V and 7 bases for J; bases not matched to a gene: 5. The CDR3 runs to 14 residues. The CDR3 coding sequence is TGTGCCACCAGCAGACAGGGGGTCGAGCAGCCCCAGCATTTT. Protein product: CATSRQGVEQPQHF.

The sample holds a few counts of this clone. J is TRBJ2-7 and V is TRBV4-2, with TRBD2 matching over 15 bases. Germline-derived CDR1 and CDR2 are LGHNA and YNFKEQ. After removal of 3 bases from V and 3 bases from J, the junction contained 6 bases not matched to a gene. This CDR3 has 17 amino acids. CDR3 residues: CASSQAGLAGGHYEQYF. The CDR3 bases are TGTGCCAGCAGCCAGGCAGGACTAGCGGGGGGGCACTACGAGCAGTACTTC.

The gene calls are TRBV4-1 and TRBJ2-5; D not resolved. The CDR3 runs 13 residues. The germline V gene encodes CDR1 MGHRA and CDR2 YSYEKL. V was pared by 1 base and J by 5 bases, with 8 bases between. In DNA form, the CDR3 reads TGCGCCAGCAGCCAAGTAGATTCCGAGACCCAGTACTTC. Amino acid sequence: CASSQVDSETQYF.

CDR3 sequence reads: CASSSYTLQETQYF. In DNA, the CDR3 is TGTGCCAGCAGCTCATACACCCTACAAGAGACCCAGTACTTC. This sequence joins TRBV11-2 and TRBJ2-5; D unclear. Germline V gene data show CDR1 as SGHAT and CDR2 as FQNNGV. The CDR3 consists of 14 residues. The V end was cut by 4 bases, the J end by 2 bases, with 11 bases between.

V and J are TRBV10-1 and TRBJ2-1; D not resolved. CDR3 length equals 16 residues. CDR1 is WNHNN, CDR2 SYGVQD, per germline (reference sequence). The V gene lost 0 bases and the J gene lost 6 bases, with 15 bases spanning the gap. The CDR3 protein is CASSESVGLNGNEQFF. In DNA form, the CDR3 reads TGCGCCAGCAGTGAGTCTGTTGGGTTAAACGGCAATGAGCAGTTCTTC.

This clone has a handful of counts. This chain uses TRBV9 with TRBJ2-7; unclear D gene. This CDR3 comprises 15 residues. CDR1 is SGDLS, CDR2 YYNGEE, per germline. Trimming took 0 bases from V and 0 from J, leaving 10 bases between them. CDR3 in amino acids: CASSVGTASSYEQYF. CDR3 in DNA: TGTGCCAGCAGCGTAGGAACGGCCAGCTCCTACGAGCAGTACTTC.

The chain links TRBV27 to TRBJ2-7; D not resolved. Germline V gene sequence: CDR1 MNHEY, CDR2 SMNVEV (reference sequence). The CDR3 is 12 residues long. Trimming removed 6 bases from V and 2 bases from J, with 8 bases in between. CDR3 sequence (DNA): TGTGCCAGCAGGCCTACTCCCTACGAGCAGTACTTC. It translates to CASRPTPYEQYF.

The V gene is TRBV6-5, the J gene TRBJ1-1, with D uncertain. CDR3 length equals 11 residues. Germline CDR1 MNHEY, CDR2 SVGAGI. V dropped 8 bases and J dropped 2 bases, with 6 bases sitting between them. This CDR3 is CASAINTEAFF. The CDR3 DNA is TGTGCCAGCGCAATTAACACTGAAGCTTTCTTT.

This clone was recorded once. V and J are TRBV27 and TRBJ1-4; maybe TRBD1 (6 bases). The CDR3 is 14 amino acids. Germline CDR1 and CDR2: MNHEY and SMNVEV (reference sequence). Deletions cut 3 bases from V and 8 bases from J, with 13 bases between. In nucleotides, the CDR3 is TGTGCCAGCAGTTTTCGAGGAGGGGGAGAAAAACTGTTTTTT. Translated, it gives CASSFRGGGEKLFF.

V and J are TRBV6-6 and TRBJ2-3, with a possible D match to TRBD2 (5 bases). The CDR3 is 16 residues long. Germline CDR1 reads MNHNY; CDR2 reads SVGAGI (reference sequence). Between the trimmed V and J ends, which lost 6 bases and 1 base, there was a span of 17 bases. For the CDR3, the DNA is TGTGCCAGCAGCTCCCTGGTCTTGGGAGGCACAGATACGCAGTATTTT. It specifies CASSSLVLGGTDTQYF.

Regarding this clone: The final CDR3 position lacks the conserved phenylalanine or tryptophan, pointing to a likely read error. No DNA is shown, since the ends of the CDR3 on it are uncertain; the CDR3 is the one TCRdb lists. The chain recombines TRBV30 with TRBJ2-3; the D call TRBD1 from the table was never checked on the DNA. The CDR3 has 11 amino acids, counting both end residues. Germline V CDR1 and CDR2: GTSNPN, SVGIG (reference sequence). This chain's CDR3 is CASLLGTGSVL.

The sample holds one count of this clone. J is TRBJ1-6 and V is TRBV15; possible D gene TRBD1, 6 bases. From germline, CDR1 is LNHNV and CDR2 YYDKDF (reference sequence). There are 17 residues in the CDR3. The germline V and J ends were trimmed by 5 bases and 0 bases, with 14 bases remaining between them. Here the CDR3 DNA reads TGTGCCACCAGCGGACAGACTCCCGTCTCCTATAATTCACCCCTCCACTTT. This gives the protein CATSGQTPVSYNSPLHF. Filled out from reference TRBV15 and TRBJ1-6, the complete variable domain reads DAMVIQNPRYQVTQFGKPVTLSCSQTLNHNVMYWYQQKSSQAPKLLFHYYDKDFNNEADTPDNFQSRRPNTSFCFLDIRSPGLGDTAMYLCATSGQTPVSYNSPLHFGNGTRLTVT.

Written as DNA, the CDR3 is TGTGCCAGCAGCTTGACAACCGGTGGGACTAGCGTCTCCTGGGATACGCAGTATTTT. Amino acids: CASSLTTGGTSVSWDTQYF. The rearrangement links TRBV7-9 to TRBJ2-3; 10 bases agree with TRBD2. J lost 6 bases, V lost 3 bases, and 18 bases had no gene match. This CDR3 has 19 residues. In germline, CDR1 is SEHNR, CDR2 FQNEAQ (reference sequence).

V usage is TRBV4-2 and J usage is TRBJ2-1; D gene ambiguous. Trimming took off 3 bases at V and 6 bases at J, with 15 bases between the two ends. Germline CDR1 is LGHNA and CDR2 is YNFKEQ. The CDR3 runs 15 residues. The CDR3, as DNA: TGTGCCAGCAGCCAGACCGCCCCCGACCCCAATGAGCAGTTCTTC. Its translation: CASSQTAPDPNEQFF.

The chain carries TRBV6-4 and TRBJ2-1; maybe TRBD2 (5 bases). V was clipped by 4 bases and J by 8 bases, with 15 bases between them. The germline V gene has CDR1 MRHNA and CDR2 SNTAGT. This CDR3 is built from 14 residues. The CDR3 region is CASSGSEGSDEQFF. In DNA form, the CDR3 reads TGTGCCAGCAGTGGCTCCGAGGGTAGCGATGAGCAGTTCTTC.

This chain uses TRBV27 with TRBJ2-7; D unclear. The CDR3 runs to 13 residues. Trimming stripped 0 bases from V and 4 bases from J, with 7 bases between. CDR1 MNHEY and CDR2 SMNVEV come from the germline V gene (reference sequence). The CDR3 loop reads CASSLSSGYEQYF. CDR3 in DNA: TGTGCCAGCAGTTTATCGTCCGGTTACGAGCAGTACTTC.

The chain employs TRBV18 and TRBJ2-3; TRBD1 matches at 8 bases. Germline V gives CDR1 KGHSH, CDR2 LQKENI. The ends lost 5 bases at V and 0 bases at J; junction bases unmatched: 4. This CDR3 has 15 amino acids. This chain's CDR3 is CASSTTGASTDTQYF. The CDR3 nucleotides read TGTGCCAGCTCAACGACAGGGGCCAGCACAGATACGCAGTATTTT.

The rearrangement uses TRBV6-6 and TRBJ2-7; weak D call: TRBD2 (5 bases). Germline assignment: CDR1 MNHNY and CDR2 SVGAGI (reference sequence). This CDR3 is built from 14 residues. The V end lost 6 bases, the J end lost 2 bases, and 14 bases lay between the germline ends. In DNA form, the CDR3 reads TGTGCCAGCAGCTATCTTGGACTTACCTACGAGCAGTACTTC. This sequence encodes CASSYLGLTYEQYF.

In DNA, the CDR3 is TGCGCCAGCAGCCAGCGACAGGACCCATCCTACGAGCAGTACTTC. It translates to CASSQRQDPSYEQYF. J is TRBJ2-7 and V is TRBV4-1; possible D gene TRBD1, 6 bases. The V end was cut by 3 bases, the J end by 1 base, with 13 bases between. In germline, CDR1 is MGHRA, CDR2 YSYEKL. The CDR3 consists of 15 residues.

This chain joins TRBV6-1 and TRBJ1-5, with 8 nucleotides matching TRBD1. J gave up 6 bases and V 3 bases, and 7 bases lay outside the gene matches. The CDR3 is 15 residues long. From germline, CDR1 is MNHNS and CDR2 SASEGT. The CDR3 bases are TGTGCCAGCAGTGAGGACAGGGTGGTAGTTCAGCCCCAGCATTTT. Translation: CASSEDRVVVQPQHF.

This clone was recorded once. The V and J genes are TRBV6-7 and TRBJ2-7; D remains unclear. TRBV6-7 counts as an open reading frame of uncertain function. The CDR3 sequence is 12 residues long. The V end lost 3 bases, the J end lost 2 bases, and 5 bases lay between the germline ends. Here the CDR3 DNA reads TGTGCCAGCAGTTATCCCCCCTACGAGCAGTACTTC. Protein sequence: CASSYPPYEQYF.

This clone was seen once. This chain uses TRBV5-1 with TRBJ2-2, with 10 bases that match TRBD1. This CDR3 comprises 18 residues. CDR1 SGHRS and CDR2 YFSETQ come from the germline V gene. The ends lost 2 bases at V and 4 bases at J; junction bases unmatched: 11. As DNA, the CDR3 is TGCGCCAGCAGCTTAGTGGAAAGACAGGGGGCGATCACCGGGGAGCTGTTTTTT. This translates into CASSLVERQGAITGELFF.

The chain has TRBV13 and TRBJ2-5, with 7 bases matching TRBD1. The V gene's germline CDR1 is PRHDT and CDR2 FYEKMQ (reference sequence). This CDR3 is built from 18 residues. V trimming: 5 bases; J trimming: 5 bases; junction bases outside the gene matches: 20. The CDR3 reads CASSPRGETGTLRETQYF. The CDR3 coding sequence is TGTGCCAGCAGCCCCAGGGGAGAGACAGGGACACTGAGGGAGACCCAGTACTTC.

This chain connects TRBV9 to TRBJ2-3; weak D call: TRBD2 (6 bases). Per the germline V gene, CDR1 is SGDLS and CDR2 is YYNGEE. Trimming removed 3 bases from V and 2 bases from J, with 16 bases in between. This CDR3 spans 16 amino acids. CDR3 protein: CASSDAGRGATDTQYF. CDR3 DNA: TGTGCCAGCAGCGACGCGGGGAGAGGGGCCACAGATACGCAGTATTTT.